Presented here are 10 T cell receptor beta chains from one specimen sequenced in a study of control samples from healthy donors and cancer patients. Using immunoSEQ multiplex PCR, the repertoire was profiled, and TCRdb retains in-frame clones only, with some absent. The data hold tens of thousands of clones, with roughly 80% observed a single time. Sample: PBMCs. All receptors derive from a woman aged 45 to 65 with lung cancer.

V is TRBV5-1 and J is TRBJ2-4; D is tentatively TRBD1 or TRBD2 (5 bases each). The CDR3 is 14 amino acids. Between the trimmed V and J ends, which lost 0 bases and 5 bases, there was a span of 9 bases. Germline loops: CDR1 SGHRS, CDR2 YFSETQ. The CDR3 here is CASSLVTAENIQYF. The DNA for the CDR3 is TGCGCCAGCAGCTTGGTGACAGCGGAAAACATTCAGTACTTC. The variable domain in full, with the rest retrieved from reference TRBV5-1 and TRBJ2-4, is KAGVTQTPRYLIKTRGQQVTLSCSPISGHRSVSWYQQTPGQGLQFLFEYFSETQRNKGNFPGRFSGRQFSNSRSEMNVSTLELGDSALYLCASSLVTAENIQYFGAGTRLSVL.

This clone was detected a few times. The chain carries TRBV12-3 or TRBV12-4 and TRBJ1-1; 7 positions agree with TRBD1. V was pared by 6 bases and J by 11 bases, with 6 bases of the junction left unmatched. The CDR3 is 11 residues long. The DNA for the CDR3 is TGTGCCAGCAGGATAGGGACAGTCGCTTTCTTT. It yields the protein CASRIGTVAFF.

The J gene is TRBJ1-1, the V gene TRBV27; D call uncertain. V lost 5 bases to trimming and J lost 8 bases, with 15 bases between them. Germline V gene data show CDR1 as MNHEY and CDR2 as SMNVEV (reference sequence). CDR3 length: 13 amino acids. This chain's CDR3 is CASSRAREVEAFF. In DNA, the CDR3 is TGTGCCAGCAGTCGCGCCCGAGAGGTGGAAGCTTTCTTT.

The chain couples TRBV4-1 to TRBJ1-2; 8 nucleotides line up with TRBD1. Germline CDR1 MGHRA, CDR2 YSYEKL. This CDR3 contains 15 residues. The junction had 3 bases not matched to a gene; V was cut back by 0 bases and J by 3 bases. This CDR3 reads CASSQERTGYYGYTF. The DNA for the CDR3 is TGCGCCAGCAGCCAAGAGAGGACAGGGTACTATGGCTACACCTTC.

This clone was counted between two and nine times. V and J are TRBV4-3 and TRBJ2-2, with D hard to call. Germline-derived CDR1 and CDR2 are LGHNA and YSLEER. The CDR3 has 14 amino acids. The V end was cut by 1 base, the J end by 0 bases, with 3 bases between. CDR3 sequence reads: CASSQGPNTGELFF. CDR3 coding DNA: TGCGCCAGCAGCCAAGGTCCGAACACCGGGGAGCTGTTTTTT.

The CDR3 DNA is TGTGCCAGCAGCTTAGTTTGGAAGCCTGGGGCCAACGTCCTGACTTTC. Protein: CASSLVWKPGANVLTF. This rearrangement joins TRBV7-2 to TRBJ2-6; D gene uncertain. The CDR3 sequence is 16 residues long. CDR1 and CDR2 from the germline V gene are SGHTA and FQGNSA. The ends were cut back, 1 base at V and 2 bases at J, with 9 bases in the middle.

This rearrangement joins TRBV6-6 to TRBJ1-2; D perhaps matches TRBD1 (6 bases). This CDR3 region has 13 residues. Trimming cost V 0 bases and J 13 bases, with 15 bases left between them. CDR1 is MNHNY and CDR2 is SVGAGI in the germline V gene (reference sequence). The CDR3 protein is CASSYSSEGQATF. CDR3 nucleotide sequence: TGTGCCAGCAGTTACTCGTCGGAGGGACAAGCCACCTTC.

The chain couples TRBV5-1 to TRBJ1-1; D ambiguous. Germline values: CDR1 SGHRS, CDR2 YFSETQ. CDR3 length equals 13 residues. Trimming took 2 bases from V and 3 from J, leaving 8 bases between them. The CDR3 sequence is CASSLAGDTEAFF. The CDR3 region has the DNA TGCGCCAGCAGCTTAGCCGGAGACACTGAAGCTTTCTTT.

The genes are TRBV5-1 and TRBJ2-2; D is undetermined. Trimming pared 3 bases from V and 0 bases from J, leaving 6 bases between. The CDR3 is 14 residues long. Per germline, CDR1 SGHRS and CDR2 YFSETQ. The DNA for the CDR3 is TGCGCCAGCAGCTACATCCCGAACACCGGGGAGCTGTTTTTT. Translating gives CASSYIPNTGELFF.

The J gene is TRBJ2-1, the V gene TRBV18; no clear D. The germline CDR1 and CDR2 sequences are KGHSH and LQKENI. The length of the CDR3 is 15 residues. The germline V and J ends were trimmed by 2 bases and 4 bases, with 12 bases remaining between them. CDR3 protein: CASSPRDSAYNEQFF. The CDR3 DNA follows: TGTGCCAGCTCACCAAGGGATTCAGCTTACAATGAGCAGTTCTTC.